This T cell receptor (beta chain) appears in the sequencing data of a study of sequential checkpoint blockade in melanoma. Generated by immunoSEQ multiplex PCR, the TCRdb table keeps only in-frame clones and is missing some. The table shows 2,500 or so clones, with 25% to 30% occurring only once. Noted treatment: randomized to nivolumab then ipilimumab (arm A) or the reverse (arm B). The CDR3 has 16 residues. Per the germline V gene, CDR1 is LNHDA and CDR2 is SQIVND (reference sequence). The V gene lost 0 bases and the J gene lost 4 bases, with 13 bases spanning the gap. The sample was tumor tissue (inferred from file names), taken from a patient given nivolumab and ipilimumab in sequence. The receptor's source is a human donor with melanoma. The chain has TRBV19 and TRBJ1-5; D remains unclear. CDR3 nucleotide sequence: TGTGCCAGTAGTATAGATCTATCAGGTTTTAATCAGCCCCAGCATTTT. Translation gives CASSIDLSGFNQPQHF.